This T cell receptor beta chain is from a study of blood T cell repertoires in COVID-19. Background on the study: Some COVID-19 samples were acute and others convalescent; all came from the United States, Italy and Spain. The cDNA or gDNA used as material had been derived from T cells, B-cell-depleted T cells, or PBMCs.

Authors' methods: Amplification from reference gene primers served as the basis for estimated nucleated cell counts. Clones were sequenced by immunoSEQ multiplex PCR, and TCRdb holds only the in-frame ones, with some missing. V, J and clone size are taken as reported in that table, and D and trimming were inferred from the DNA itself. The sample has 150,000 to 160,000 clones; roughly 80% are singletons. This clone has at least ten counts. This CDR3 is built from 13 residues. V shed 11 bases, J shed 5 bases, and the junction held 8 bases outside the gene matches. Germline lookup yields CDR1 MNHEY and CDR2 SVGAGI.

The chain employs TRBV6-5 and TRBJ2-1; 8 nucleotides align to TRBD2. The TCR comes from a woman aged 60-70 years with COVID-19, enrolled during active disease. Material for sequencing was peripheral blood. The CDR3 DNA reads TGTGCCCTCAGCGGGGGAGGTAACAATGAGCAGTTCTTC. Its protein product is CALSGGGNNEQFF.